What follows is one T cell receptor beta chain and its context. Its target is not known. The data originate from a study of PD-1 blockade in mismatch repair-deficient tumors. Method: immunoSEQ multiplex PCR; TCRdb's copy keeps in-frame clones and lacks some. The sample has around 50,000 clones, more than 65% seen once. CDR1 and CDR2 from the germline V gene are SGHTA and FQGTGA. There are 15 residues in the CDR3. V was clipped by 5 bases and J by 3 bases, with 14 bases between them. The TCR-sequenced patients were a few responders to pembrolizumab. Study results and caveats: Rapid post-treatment expansion, then contraction, generally preceding radiologic response, marked tumor-resident clones.

This clonotype was sampled from an adult with mismatch repair-deficient cancer. The chain recombines TRBV7-3 with TRBJ2-1; a possible D gene is TRBD2 (5 bases). This specimen consisted of PBMCs, obtained before pembrolizumab treatment. The DNA for the CDR3 is TGTGCCAGCAGCGAAGCCAGCGGAAGCTACAATGAGCAGTTCTTC. Translated, it gives CASSEASGSYNEQFF.